These 28 T cell receptor beta chains share one sample of origin, sequenced in a study of blood T cell repertoires in COVID-19. The table came from immunoSEQ multiplex PCR; TCRdb's copy has only in-frame clones and leaves some out. The sample carries about 240,000 clones, roughly 89% recorded once. Material for sequencing was PBMCs or T cells enriched from blood (not recorded which). The receptors come from a middle-aged man who had recovered from COVID-19.

The chain couples TRBV21-1 to TRBJ2-1; the table gives TRBD1 as D, unverified against the DNA. TRBV21-1 is listed as a pseudogene. The CDR3 has 11 residues. The CDR3: CAWTDNNEQFF. CDR3 in DNA: TGTGCTTGGACAGATAACAATGAGCAGTTCTTC.

Notes on this clone: Other nucleotide sequences in the sample specify the same CDR3. The chain carries TRBV4-2 and TRBJ2-7; 10 nucleotides match TRBD2. V shed 1 base, J shed 3 bases, and the junction held 3 bases outside the gene matches. The germline V gene has CDR1 LGHNA and CDR2 YNFKEQ. This CDR3 has 15 residues. The CDR3 here is CASSQGASGSYEQYF. The CDR3 DNA reads as TGTGCCAGCAGCCAAGGGGCTAGCGGGAGCTACGAGCAGTACTTC.

The rearrangement joins TRBV21-1 to TRBJ1-6; TRBD1 is the table's D call and was not checked against the DNA. TRBV21-1 is given as a pseudogene. The CDR3 runs to 17 residues. The CDR3 reads CASSKGTWTAHNSPLHF. CDR3 nucleotides: TGTGCCAGCAGCAAGGGGACCTGGACAGCCCATAATTCACCCCTCCACTTT.

The V call is TRBV28, the J call TRBJ2-7; no definite D call. Trimming took off 3 bases at V and 3 bases at J, with 9 bases between the two ends. This CDR3 is 13 amino acids long. Germline CDR1 and CDR2: MDHEN and SYDVKM. CDR3 nucleotides: TGTGCCAGCAGTTTGTGGCAGGACTACGAGCAGTACTTC. It translates to CASSLWQDYEQYF.

This clone turned up a few times. The sample holds other DNA sequences that translate to the same CDR3. The V gene is TRBV7-3, the J gene TRBJ2-1; 7 bases are a match to TRBD2. The germline CDR1 and CDR2 sequences are SGHTA and FQGTGA. Trimming at V came to 0 bases and at J to 2 bases, leaving 1 base not matched to a gene. This CDR3 contains 15 residues. This CDR3 is CASSLTRGAYNEQFF. In DNA, the CDR3 is TGTGCCAGCAGCTTAACTCGGGGGGCCTACAATGAGCAGTTCTTC.

The rearrangement joins TRBV30 to TRBJ1-3, with TRBD1 matching over 7 bases. V was clipped by 3 bases and J by 0 bases; unmatched bases: 14. Looked up from germline, CDR1 is GTSNPN and CDR2 is SVGIG (reference sequence). This CDR3 has 18 amino acids. In DNA, the CDR3 is TGTGCCTGGAGCCCTGAAATTTACAGGGGCGGCTCTGGAAACACCATATATTTT. This gives the protein CAWSPEIYRGGSGNTIYF.

The chain joins TRBV19 to TRBJ1-1, with 8 positions matching TRBD1. The V segment lost 1 base and the J segment 1 base; nucleotides outside the gene matches: 2. CDR3 size: 15 residues. Germline loops: CDR1 LNHDA, CDR2 SQIVND (reference sequence). CDR3 bases: TGTGCCAGTAGTATAGGTGGGACAGGGAACACTGAAGCTTTCTTT. Amino acids: CASSIGGTGNTEAFF. The full variable domain, completed using reference TRBV19 and TRBJ1-1, is DGGITQSPKYLFRKEGQNVTLSCEQNLNHDAMYWYRQDPGQGLRLIYYSQIVNDFQKGDIAEGYSVSREKKESFPLTVTSAQKNPTAFYLCASSIGGTGNTEAFFGQGTRLTVV.

The V gene is TRBV3-1 (or the pseudogene TRBV3-2), the J gene TRBJ2-1, with 10 bases that match TRBD1. V lost 1 base, J lost 0 bases, and 0 bases stayed unmatched. Germline values: CDR1 LGHDT, CDR2 YNNKEL (reference sequence). The CDR3 spans 16 residues. The CDR3 loop is CASSQGTGGSYNEQFF. CDR3 in DNA: TGTGCCAGCAGCCAAGGGACAGGGGGCTCCTACAATGAGCAGTTCTTC.

The V gene is TRBV25-1, the J gene TRBJ1-4, with TRBD1 identical over 7 bases. This CDR3 region has 16 residues. The ends lost 3 bases at V and 8 bases at J; junction bases unmatched: 12. CDR1 is MGHDK, CDR2 SYGVNS, per germline. The CDR3 reads CASSEIGQAFGEKLFF. DNA of the CDR3: TGTGCCAGCAGTGAGATCGGACAGGCTTTTGGCGAAAAACTGTTTTTT. Filled out from reference TRBV25-1 and TRBJ1-4, the complete variable domain reads EADIYQTPRYLVIGTGKKITLECSQTMGHDKMYWYQQDPGMELHLIHYSYGVNSTEKGDLSSESTVSRIRTEHFPLTLESARPSHTSQYLCASSEIGQAFGEKLFFGSGTQLSVL.

This CDR3 is CASRVEGASSYEQYF. The CDR3, as DNA: TGCGCCAGCAGGGTCGAGGGGGCCTCTTCCTACGAGCAGTACTTC. The J gene is TRBJ2-7, the V gene TRBV5-1; the match to TRBD1 covers 7 bases. The CDR3 has 15 amino acids. CDR1 and CDR2 from the germline V gene are SGHRS and YFSETQ. Losses at the gene ends were 5 bases for V and 1 base for J; bases not matched to a gene: 9.

V is TRBV27 and J is TRBJ2-7; TRBD1 aligns across 8 bases. CDR1 is MNHEY, CDR2 SMNVEV, per germline (reference sequence). CDR3 length equals 16 residues. Trimming took 6 bases from V and 4 from J; bases not matched to a gene: 14. CDR3 DNA sequence: TGTGCCAGCAGCTCATTTCCCAGGGGGCGCTGGTACGAGCAGTACTTC. Translation: CASSSFPRGRWYEQYF.

This chain connects TRBV5-1 to TRBJ2-1; 12 bases align to TRBD2. This CDR3 contains 15 residues. With 0 bases clipped from V and 9 bases from J, the junction kept 4 bases outside the gene matches. Germline V gene data show CDR1 as SGHRS and CDR2 as YFSETQ. The DNA for the CDR3 is TGCGCCAGCAGCTTGGGACTAGCGGGGGCCCGTGAGCAGTTCTTC. Its translation: CASSLGLAGAREQFF.

The chain couples TRBV9 to TRBJ1-1; a possible D gene is TRBD1 (5 bases). CDR1 and CDR2 (germline): SGDLS, YYNGEE. The CDR3 is 15 amino acids. Deletions cut 4 bases from V and 1 base from J, with 14 bases between. The CDR3 region is CASSPSRVENTEAFF. In DNA, the CDR3 is TGTGCCAGCAGCCCCTCCAGGGTGGAGAACACTGAAGCTTTCTTT.

The table lists this clone with a count of one. The chain carries TRBV7-3 and TRBJ2-1, with 8 nucleotides matching TRBD2. With 0 bases clipped from V and 8 bases from J, the junction kept 6 bases outside the gene matches. Germline V gene sequence: CDR1 SGHTA, CDR2 FQGTGA. This CDR3 is 15 amino acids long. CDR3 in amino acids: CASSLTSGGNHEQFF. DNA for the CDR3: TGTGCCAGCAGCTTAACCAGCGGGGGTAACCATGAGCAGTTCTTC.

The V and J genes are TRBV6-2 or TRBV6-3 and TRBJ1-1, with D maybe TRBD1 (5 bases). CDR1 and CDR2 (germline): MNHEY, SVGEGT. CDR3 length: 13 amino acids. V shed 6 bases and J shed 7 bases, with 15 bases lying between them. The CDR3 DNA follows: TGTGCCAGCAGGCCTTGGGGGGAACGTGAAGCTTTCTTT. Its protein is CASRPWGEREAFF.

The chain recombines TRBV9 with TRBJ2-3; the match to TRBD2 covers 7 bases. The germline CDR1 and CDR2 sequences are SGDLS and YYNGEE. The CDR3 covers 14 residues. Trimming took 3 bases from V and 4 from J; bases not matched to a gene: 5. The CDR3 reads CASSASGKADTQYF. CDR3 sequence (DNA): TGTGCCAGCAGCGCCAGCGGGAAGGCAGATACGCAGTATTTT.

Only one count was recorded for this clone. The J gene is TRBJ1-1, the V gene TRBV2, with 8 bases aligning to TRBD1. V lost 8 bases, J lost 3 bases, and 8 bases stayed unmatched. The germline V gene encodes CDR1 SNHLY and CDR2 FYNNEI. This CDR3 contains 14 residues. CDR3 in amino acids: CASLKDRADTEAFF. The CDR3 bases are TGTGCCAGCCTCAAGGACAGGGCGGACACTGAAGCTTTCTTT. The entire variable domain, with the rest obtained from reference TRBV2 and TRBJ1-1, is as follows: EPEVTQTPSHQVTQMGQEVILRCVPISNHLYFYWYRQILGQKVEFLVSFYNNEISEKSEIFDDQFSVERPDGSNFTLKIRSTKLEDSAMYFCASLKDRADTEAFFGQGTRLTVV.

The chain employs TRBV29-1 and TRBJ2-1, with 8 bases that match TRBD2. This CDR3 region has 13 residues. Germline loops: CDR1 SQVTM, CDR2 ANQGSEA. V was pared by 3 bases and J by 5 bases, with 3 bases of the junction left unmatched. The CDR3 region has the DNA TGCAGCGTTGATAGCGGGGATGACAATGAGCAGTTCTTC. Amino acid sequence: CSVDSGDDNEQFF.

This chain uses TRBV2 with TRBJ2-3, with TRBD2 matching over 14 bases. This CDR3 is built from 14 residues. Per germline, CDR1 SNHLY and CDR2 FYNNEI. The J segment lost 2 bases and the V segment lost 9 bases, leaving 1 base of the junction unmatched. The CDR3 sequence is CARGLAGATDTQYF. DNA for the CDR3: TGTGCCAGGGGACTAGCGGGAGCCACAGATACGCAGTATTTT.

This rearrangement joins TRBV11-1 to TRBJ1-6; TRBD1 matches at 10 bases. CDR3 length: 15 amino acids. V shed 1 base, J shed 13 bases, and the junction held 7 bases outside the gene matches. Germline CDR1 is SGHAT and CDR2 is FQDESV (reference sequence). CDR3 region: CASSLDGTGVFPLHF. CDR3 nucleotide sequence: TGTGCCAGCAGCTTAGATGGGACAGGGGTTTTCCCCCTCCACTTT.

This chain uses TRBV29-1 with TRBJ1-2; the match to TRBD1 covers 7 bases. Trimming took 4 bases from V and 5 from J; bases not matched to a gene: 4. Germline values: CDR1 SQVTM, CDR2 ANQGSEA. This CDR3 has 12 amino acids. This chain's CDR3 is CSVVLQGYGYTF. The CDR3 nucleotides read TGCAGCGTTGTATTACAGGGGTATGGCTACACCTTC.

The chain couples TRBV7-6 to TRBJ2-1, with 11 bases fitting TRBD2. The trim removed 4 bases at V and 6 bases at J, leaving 11 bases unmatched. The germline V gene encodes CDR1 SGHVS and CDR2 FNYEAQ. The CDR3 sequence is 17 residues long. The CDR3 sequence: CASSSLTSGSRLNEQFF. The CDR3 bases are TGTGCCAGCAGCTCACTTACTAGCGGGAGTCGTCTCAATGAGCAGTTCTTC. The whole variable domain, remainder taken from reference TRBV7-6 and TRBJ2-1, is GAGVSQSPRYKVTKRGQDVALRCDPISGHVSLYWYRQALGQGPEFLTYFNYEAQQDKSGLPNDRFSAERPEGSISTLTIQRTEQRDSAMYRCASSSLTSGSRLNEQFFGPGTRLTVL.

The chain carries TRBV7-3 and TRBJ2-7; D may be TRBD2 (5 bases). The germline gives CDR1 SGHTA, CDR2 FQGTGA. Trimming shortened V by 2 bases and J by 0 bases, and 8 bases separated the two germline ends. This CDR3 is built from 14 residues. This CDR3 reads CASSLPSSSYEQYF. CDR3 sequence (DNA): TGTGCCAGCAGCTTACCTAGCTCCTCCTACGAGCAGTACTTC. Using reference TRBV7-3 and TRBJ2-7 for the parts outside the CDR3, the full variable domain is GAGVSQTPSNKVTEKGKYVELRCDPISGHTALYWYRQSLGQGPEFLIYFQGTGAADDSGLPNDRFFAVRPEGSVSTLKIQRTERGDSAVYLCASSLPSSSYEQYFGPGTRLTVT.

The chain links TRBV19 to TRBJ1-1; tentatively, D is TRBD1 (6 bases). The germline gives CDR1 LNHDA, CDR2 SQIVND (reference sequence). V dropped 2 bases and J dropped 0 bases, with 10 bases sitting between them. CDR3 size: 15 residues. The CDR3 spells CASSIRGGLNTEAFF. The CDR3, as DNA: TGTGCCAGTAGTATAAGGGGGGGTTTGAACACTGAAGCTTTCTTT.

The chain joins TRBV7-3 to TRBJ1-1; D might be TRBD1 (5 bases). Germline V CDR1 and CDR2: SGHTA, FQGTGA. V lost 5 bases and J lost 1, with 8 bases in between. The CDR3 spans 13 residues. The CDR3 DNA follows: TGTGCCAGCAGCCTGACAGAGAACACTGAAGCTTTCTTT. Translating it yields CASSLTENTEAFF.

V and J are TRBV19 and TRBJ2-2; 10 positions match TRBD2. Germline V gene data show CDR1 as LNHDA and CDR2 as SQIVND (reference sequence). J lost 2 bases, V lost 5 bases, and 5 bases had no gene match. The CDR3 has 16 amino acids. DNA of the CDR3: TGTGCCAGTAGTCATAGCGGGGGGCTAAACACCGGGGAGCTGTTTTTT. Translation gives CASSHSGGLNTGELFF.

The V gene is TRBV28, the J gene TRBJ2-7, with 9 bases that match TRBD2. Germline CDR1 MDHEN, CDR2 SYDVKM. This CDR3 spans 14 amino acids. Trimming cost V 3 bases and J 7 bases; bases outside gene matches: 7. CDR3 region: CASSFSGSGEEQYF. In DNA, the CDR3 is TGTGCCAGCAGTTTTAGCGGGAGTGGGGAGGAGCAGTACTTC.

The V gene is TRBV6-2 or TRBV6-3, the J gene TRBJ2-3; 8 bases line up with TRBD2. Trimming at V came to 2 bases and at J to 3 bases, leaving 13 bases not matched to a gene. CDR1 MNHEY and CDR2 SVGEGT come from the germline V gene. The length of the CDR3 is 18 residues. CDR3 in amino acids: CASSYIGERGWETDTQYF. CDR3 sequence (DNA): TGTGCCAGCAGTTACATTGGCGAGCGGGGGTGGGAAACAGATACGCAGTATTTT.